Following are 26 T cell receptor beta chains from one sample sequenced in a study of cytomegalovirus exposure and HLA in healthy donors. The PCR used 60 Vbeta and 13 Jbeta primers. Repertoires were generated with immunoSEQ multiplex PCR, while TCRdb's copy carries only in-frame clones and drops some. Among some 150,000 clones listed, under 10% were seen once. The material sequenced was PBMCs. These receptors were taken from a woman between 40 and 55 years old in good health and CMV-seropositive.

This clone appeared a few times. Different DNA sequences within this sample yield the same CDR3. V gene TRBV11-3 combines with J gene TRBJ1-1; no clear D gene. The CDR3 runs 12 residues. Germline CDR1 is SGHNT and CDR2 is YENEEA. The ends were cut back, 5 bases at V and 6 bases at J, with 10 bases in the middle. DNA of the CDR3: TGTGCCAGCAGCCCTTCAGGATCTGAAGCTTTCTTT. As protein: CASSPSGSEAFF.

The chain is built from TRBV18 and TRBJ2-5; D may be TRBD2 (6 bases). V lost 3 bases and J 1 base, leaving 12 bases between the germline ends. CDR3 length: 15 residues. Germline-derived CDR1 and CDR2 are KGHSH and LQKENI. The CDR3, as DNA: TGTGCCAGCTCACCCGGGGGACGGACCCAAGAGACCCAGTACTTC. It encodes CASSPGGRTQETQYF.

This chain joins TRBV15 and TRBJ2-5, with D perhaps TRBD1 (5 bases). V was pared by 0 bases and J by 5 bases, with 16 bases between. This CDR3 spans 16 amino acids. Looked up from germline, CDR1 is LNHNV and CDR2 is YYDKDF (reference sequence). This CDR3 reads CATSRDPTAGRETQYF. Written as DNA, the CDR3 is TGTGCCACCAGCAGAGATCCTACTGCAGGGCGGGAGACCCAGTACTTC.

This clone was recorded a few times. J is TRBJ2-5 and V is TRBV29-1; D possibly corresponds to TRBD2 (6 bases). Germline V gives CDR1 SQVTM, CDR2 ANQGSEA. The CDR3 consists of 12 residues. Deletions cut 6 bases from V and 5 bases from J, with 13 bases between. DNA for the CDR3: TGCAGCGTGCGTGGGGGGACGGAGACCCAGTACTTC. Protein: CSVRGGTETQYF.

V gene TRBV6-4 combines with J gene TRBJ1-2; perhaps TRBD1 as D (5 bases). The CDR3 is 16 residues long. The ends were cut back, 2 bases at V and 6 bases at J, with 19 bases in the middle. Looked up from germline, CDR1 is MRHNA and CDR2 is SNTAGT. CDR3 DNA sequence: TGTGCCAGCAGTGACAGCTTTGCAGGGAATTTAAATGGCTACACCTTC. Its translation is CASSDSFAGNLNGYTF.

This clone turned up a few times. The V call is TRBV12-5, the J call TRBJ1-1; a weak D match, TRBD1 (5 bases). Germline V lookup: CDR1 LGHNT, CDR2 FRNRAP. V was trimmed by 3 bases and J by 4 bases, leaving 6 bases between them. The CDR3 spans 12 residues. CDR3 nucleotide sequence: TGTGCTAGTGGTTTTAGGGGCACTGAAGCTTTCTTT. Encoded protein: CASGFRGTEAFF.

The chain recombines TRBV7-6 with TRBJ1-2; TRBD1 agrees at 8 bases. Germline V gene lookup returns CDR1 SGHVS and CDR2 FNYEAQ. The trim removed 1 base at V and 6 bases at J, leaving 4 bases unmatched. The CDR3 runs to 14 residues. The CDR3 spells CASSLGQGSNGYTF. CDR3 coding DNA: TGTGCCAGCAGCTTAGGACAGGGGAGTAATGGCTACACCTTC.

A few counts support this clone. The germline gene is not matched at one end of the junction; a read error may be the cause. The V and J genes are TRBV5-1 and TRBJ1-1, with 7 bases that match TRBD1. This CDR3 spans 15 amino acids. The germline CDR1 and CDR2 sequences are SGHRS and YFSETQ. Here the CDR3 reads CVSSTGTVVNTEAFF. CDR3 bases: TGCGTCAGCAGCACCGGGACAGTCGTGAACACTGAAGCTTTCTTT.

This clone appeared a few times. The rearrangement joins TRBV7-2 to TRBJ2-3, with 9 bases fitting TRBD2. Per germline, CDR1 SGHTA and CDR2 FQGNSA. V lost 1 base, J lost 3 bases, and 8 bases stayed unmatched. The CDR3 has 17 residues. The CDR3 loop reads CASSLVPAGGLTDTQYF. Written as DNA, the CDR3 is TGTGCCAGCAGCTTAGTCCCAGCGGGGGGCCTTACAGATACGCAGTATTTT.

This clone was found a few times. V and J are TRBV6-4 and TRBJ1-2, with D tentatively TRBD1 (6 bases). Trimming cost V 0 bases and J 8 bases, with 13 bases left between them. CDR3 length equals 14 residues. Germline lookup yields CDR1 MRHNA and CDR2 SNTAGT. The CDR3: CASSDSNRVAGYTF. For the CDR3, the DNA is TGTGCCAGCAGTGACTCTAACAGGGTAGCCGGCTACACCTTC.

The gene calls are TRBV5-1 and TRBJ2-5; 10 nucleotides agree with TRBD2. This CDR3 comprises 16 residues. The ends lost 1 base at V and 5 bases at J; junction bases unmatched: 8. Per the germline V gene, CDR1 is SGHRS and CDR2 is YFSETQ. The CDR3 protein is CASSLMASGGRETQYF. CDR3 coding DNA: TGCGCCAGCAGCTTGATGGCTAGCGGGGGCAGGGAGACCCAGTACTTC.

This clone was observed a few times. The V call is TRBV7-2, the J call TRBJ1-5, with D possibly matching TRBD1 (6 bases). CDR3 length: 13 residues. V shed 5 bases and J shed 7 bases, with 12 bases lying between them. CDR1 is SGHTA, CDR2 FQGNSA, per germline. CDR3 sequence reads: CASSPRGGQPQHF. The CDR3 bases are TGTGCCAGCAGCCCCCGCGGGGGCCAGCCCCAGCATTTT. The entire variable domain, with the rest obtained from reference TRBV7-2 and TRBJ1-5, is as follows: GAGVSQSPSNKVTEKGKDVELRCDPISGHTALYWYRQSLGQGLEFLIYFQGNSAPDKSGLPSDRFSAERTGGSVSTLTIQRTQQEDSAVYLCASSPRGGQPQHFGDGTRLSIL.

The rearrangement uses TRBV5-8 and TRBJ1-1; no clear D. The germline CDR1 and CDR2 sequences are SGHTS and YDEGEE. This CDR3 has 13 amino acids. The V and J ends lost 0 bases and 1 base respectively, with 4 bases between them. Here the CDR3 reads CASSLGRNTEAFF. In DNA, the CDR3 is TGTGCCAGCAGCTTGGGCAGGAACACTGAAGCTTTCTTT.

This clone was counted only a few times. J is TRBJ2-7 and V is TRBV7-6; 12 bases are shared with TRBD1. This CDR3 contains 18 residues. Germline V lookup: CDR1 SGHVS, CDR2 FNYEAQ. V lost 2 bases, J lost 13 bases, and 21 bases stayed unmatched. This CDR3 is CASSLFELGGQGASGLYF. The CDR3 DNA follows: TGTGCCAGCAGCTTATTCGAGTTAGGGGGACAGGGGGCTTCAGGGCTCTACTTC. The full variable domain, rest sourced from reference TRBV7-6 and TRBJ2-7, is GAGVSQSPRYKVTKRGQDVALRCDPISGHVSLYWYRQALGQGPEFLTYFNYEAQQDKSGLPNDRFSAERPEGSISTLTIQRTEQRDSAMYRCASSLFELGGQGASGLYFGPGTRLTVT.

This clone was found a few times. The genes are TRBV5-4 and TRBJ2-2, with a weak D call TRBD1 (6 bases). The length of the CDR3 is 15 residues. Germline loops: CDR1 SGHNT, CDR2 YYREEE (reference sequence). V gave up 6 bases and J gave up 6 bases, with 18 bases separating them. CDR3 sequence (DNA): TGTGCCAGCACTCCGGGACACCTACCATCCGGGGAGCTGTTTTTT. It yields the protein CASTPGHLPSGELFF. The full variable domain, rest sourced from reference TRBV5-4 and TRBJ2-2, is ETGVTQSPTHLIKTRGQQVTLRCSSQSGHNTVSWYQQALGQGPQFIFQYYREEENGRGNFPPRFSGLQFPNYSSELNVNALELDDSALYLCASTPGHLPSGELFFGEGSRLTVL.

V and J are TRBV19 and TRBJ2-5; TRBD2 agrees at 7 bases. Germline CDR1 LNHDA, CDR2 SQIVND (reference sequence). The CDR3 runs 15 residues. The J segment lost 5 bases and the V segment lost 0 bases, leaving 6 bases of the junction unmatched. The chain's CDR3 is CASSIDSGGSETQYF. Here the CDR3 DNA reads TGTGCCAGTAGTATAGATTCGGGGGGATCGGAGACCCAGTACTTC.

The rearrangement links TRBV25-1 to TRBJ1-2; D is unresolved. V dropped 4 bases and J dropped 0 bases, with 12 bases sitting between them. Germline-derived CDR1 and CDR2 are MGHDK and SYGVNS. The CDR3 extends over 15 amino acids. CDR3 nucleotide sequence: TGTGCCAGCAGTGGCAGGACTCTGACTAACTATGGCTACACCTTC. Its translation: CASSGRTLTNYGYTF.

The chain links TRBV4-2 to TRBJ2-3; the match to TRBD1 covers 7 bases. Per germline, CDR1 LGHNA and CDR2 YNFKEQ. There are 15 residues in the CDR3. V lost 2 bases to trimming and J lost 1 base; unmatched junction nucleotides: 3. The CDR3 bases are TGTGCCAGCAGCCAACCAGACAGGGGCACAGATACGCAGTATTTT. It translates to CASSQPDRGTDTQYF.

This clone has just a few counts. The chain links TRBV7-7 to TRBJ2-5; D is uncertain. The ends were cut back, 1 base at V and 5 bases at J, with 14 bases in the middle. CDR3 length: 15 residues. Germline loops: CDR1 SSHAT, CDR2 FNYEAQ (reference sequence). CDR3 coding DNA: TGTGCCAGCAGCTTAGAGTGGGCCCCCGGCGAGACCCAGTACTTC. Translation gives CASSLEWAPGETQYF.

This clone appeared a few times. This chain connects TRBV6-4 to TRBJ2-2; 7 nucleotides align to TRBD1. From germline, CDR1 is MRHNA and CDR2 SNTAGT. The junction had 7 bases not matched to a gene; V was cut back by 6 bases and J by 0 bases. There are 16 residues in the CDR3. For the CDR3, the DNA is TGTGCCAGCAGCAGGACGGGGACAGCGAACACCGGGGAGCTGTTTTTT. Its translation: CASSRTGTANTGELFF.

In this sample, this clone turned up many times. This chain links TRBV2 with TRBJ1-4; TRBD1 matches 8 bases. The V gene end was trimmed by 10 bases and the J gene end by 4 bases; junction bases not matched to a gene: 8. Germline assignment: CDR1 SNHLY and CDR2 FYNNEI. The CDR3 length is 14 residues. The DNA of the CDR3 is TGTGCCACCGGAGGGGACAGGAGTAATGAAAAACTGTTTTTT. Translation: CATGGDRSNEKLFF. The entire variable domain, with the rest obtained from reference TRBV2 and TRBJ1-4, is as follows: EPEVTQTPSHQVTQMGQEVILRCVPISNHLYFYWYRQILGQKVEFLVSFYNNEISEKSEIFDDQFSVERPDGSNFTLKIRSTKLEDSAMYFCATGGDRSNEKLFFGSGTQLSVL.

This clone came up a few times. The V and J genes are TRBV7-6 and TRBJ2-2, with 13 nucleotides matching TRBD2. CDR3 size: 17 residues. The germline V gene has CDR1 SGHVS and CDR2 FNYEAQ. J gave up 2 bases and V 4 bases, and 4 bases lay outside the gene matches. The CDR3 sequence is CASSSRLAGGNTGELFF. For the CDR3, the DNA is TGTGCCAGCAGCTCTAGACTAGCGGGGGGAAACACCGGGGAGCTGTTTTTT.

This clone appeared a few times. CDR3 in DNA: TGTGCCAGCAGCTTACAGGGGCCGAGGGGCTACACCTTC. It yields the protein CASSLQGPRGYTF. The chain couples TRBV7-3 to TRBJ1-2; D is possibly TRBD1 (6 bases). Between the trimmed V and J ends, which lost 2 bases and 8 bases, there was a span of 12 bases. The CDR3 sequence is 13 residues long. Germline V gives CDR1 SGHTA, CDR2 FQGTGA.

This clone turned up a few times. The rearrangement uses TRBV9 and TRBJ2-2, with TRBD2 matching 10 bases. Germline V gene lookup returns CDR1 SGDLS and CDR2 YYNGEE. V trimming: 4 bases; J trimming: 2 bases; junction bases outside the gene matches: 2. The CDR3 length is 15 residues. The CDR3 DNA follows: TGTGCCAGCAGCTTACTAGCGGGAAACACCGGGGAGCTGTTTTTT. Protein sequence: CASSLLAGNTGELFF.

This chain uses TRBV7-2 with TRBJ2-7, with 10 bases that match TRBD2. V shed 10 bases and J 4 bases; nucleotides not matched to a gene: 19. Germline CDR1 reads SGHTA; CDR2 reads FQGNSA. The CDR3 runs to 17 residues. Here the CDR3 reads CAIPEGASGGAAYEQYF. In DNA form, the CDR3 reads TGTGCCATCCCTGAGGGGGCAAGCGGGGGGGCTGCATACGAGCAGTACTTC.

A note on this clone: One end of the junction varies from germline; a read error may be responsible. The chain couples TRBV5-4 to TRBJ2-7; tentatively, D is TRBD1 (5 bases). This CDR3 has 13 residues. The germline CDR1 and CDR2 sequences are SGHNT and YYREEE (reference sequence). The CDR3 reads CASGFSLGAEQYF. For the CDR3, the DNA is TGTGCCAGCGGCTTTAGTCTAGGGGCCGAGCAGTACTTC.